The clone carrying this T cell receptor (beta chain) appeared many times. Its antigen is undetermined. The CDR3 end lies 3 residues beyond the end of the read and is filled in from the germline J gene. Libraries were prepared by immunoSEQ multiplex PCR; TCRdb keeps only in-frame clonotypes and omits some of them. This sample comprises 40,000 to 45,000 clones, none seen once only. This specimen belongs to a study of T cell clonality in common variable immunodeficiency. CDR3 length: 11 amino acids. V shed 8 bases, J shed 5 bases, and the junction held 0 bases outside the gene matches. CDR1 and CDR2 (germline): MRHNA, SNTAGT. Overall study results and limits: CVID patient heterogeneity limited repertoire-clinical complication correlations. CVID subjects showed higher TCRbeta clonality than healthy controls. Shared TCRbeta clones were fewer between CVID subjects than controls.

This sequence joins TRBV6-4 and TRBJ2-3, with TRBD1 matching over 8 bases. The sequencing sample was made of peripheral blood mononuclear cells. This clonotype originated in a person aged 18 to 70 in good health. The DNA read from the CDR3 is TGTGCCAGCGGACAGGGAGATACG. Protein sequence: CASGQGDT. The full CDR3 sequence reads CASGQGDTQYF.